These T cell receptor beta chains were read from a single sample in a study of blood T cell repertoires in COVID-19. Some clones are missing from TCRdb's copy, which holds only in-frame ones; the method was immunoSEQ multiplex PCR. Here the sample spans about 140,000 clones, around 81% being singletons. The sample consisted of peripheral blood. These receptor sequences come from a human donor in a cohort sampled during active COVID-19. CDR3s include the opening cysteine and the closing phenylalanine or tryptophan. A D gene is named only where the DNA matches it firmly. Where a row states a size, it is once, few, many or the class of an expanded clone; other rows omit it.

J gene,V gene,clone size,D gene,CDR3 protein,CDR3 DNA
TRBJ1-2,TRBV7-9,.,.,CASTSGHSYGYTF,TGTGCCAGCACCTCTGGACATTCCTATGGCTACACCTTC
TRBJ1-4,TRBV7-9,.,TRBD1,CASSYVRGPGTNEKLFF,TGTGCCAGCAGCTACGTCAGGGGGCCGGGCACTAATGAAAAACTGTTTTTT
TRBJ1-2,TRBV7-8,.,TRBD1,CASSLDLGQGGGYGYTF,TGTGCCAGCAGCTTAGATCTCGGACAGGGTGGAGGCTATGGCTACACCTTC
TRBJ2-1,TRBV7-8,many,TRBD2,CASSLGTSGTSHQFF,TGTGCCAGCAGCCTTGGGACTAGCGGGACTAGTCATCAGTTCTTC
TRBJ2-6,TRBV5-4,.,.,CASSQGGRGSGANVLTF,TGTGCCAGCAGCCAAGGAGGGCGGGGCTCTGGGGCCAACGTCCTGACTTTC
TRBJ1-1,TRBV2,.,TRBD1,CACQGQMDTEAFF,TGTGCCTGTCAGGGACAGATGGACACTGAAGCTTTCTTT
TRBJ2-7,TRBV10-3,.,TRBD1,CAISEADRGFNEQYF,TGTGCCATCAGTGAGGCGGACAGGGGATTCAACGAGCAGTACTTC
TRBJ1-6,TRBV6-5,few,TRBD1,CASSRDRGPNSPLHF,TGTGCCAGCAGTAGGGACAGGGGGCCTAATTCACCCCTCCACTTT
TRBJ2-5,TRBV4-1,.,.,CASSQLYPGHGETQYF,TGCGCCAGCAGCCAGTTATACCCGGGACACGGAGAGACCCAGTACTTC
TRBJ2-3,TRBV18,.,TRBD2,CASSPVWAGVPDTQYF,TGTGCCAGCTCTCCCGTATGGGCGGGAGTTCCAGATACGCAGTATTTT
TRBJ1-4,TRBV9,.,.,CASSVLGSNEKLFF,TGTGCCAGCAGCGTACTAGGATCTAATGAAAAACTGTTTTTT
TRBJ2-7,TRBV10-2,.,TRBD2,CASSDVREGSDEQYF,TGCGCCAGCAGTGATGTGCGGGAGGGAAGCGACGAGCAGTACTTC
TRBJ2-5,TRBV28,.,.,CASGPGTQYF,TGTGCCAGCGGTCCGGGGACCCAGTACTTC
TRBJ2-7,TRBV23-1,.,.,CASSRTVADYEQYF,TGCGCCAGCAGTCGCACAGTGGCTGACTACGAGCAGTACTTC
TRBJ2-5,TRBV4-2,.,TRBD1,CASSQDGTGARQETQYF,TGTGCCAGCAGCCAAGATGGGACAGGGGCGCGGCAAGAGACCCAGTACTTC
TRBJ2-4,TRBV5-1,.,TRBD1,CASSPAGGRLAKNIQYF,TGCGCCAGCAGCCCTGCAGGGGGTAGGCTAGCCAAAAACATTCAGTACTTC
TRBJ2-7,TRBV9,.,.,CASSVALADSYEQYF,TGTGCCAGCAGCGTGGCCTTAGCGGATTCCTACGAGCAGTACTTC
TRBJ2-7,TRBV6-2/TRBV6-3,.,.,CASSFSYEQYF,TGTGCCAGCAGCTTCAGCTACGAGCAGTACTTC
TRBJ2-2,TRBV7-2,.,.,CASSLARDRFGRADTGELFF,TGTGCCAGCAGCTTAGCCCGGGATCGTTTTGGGCGGGCCGACACCGGGGAGCTGTTTTTT
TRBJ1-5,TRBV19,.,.,CASSTRARGRDIQPQHF,TGTGCCAGTAGTACCCGGGCCCGGGGTAGGGACATTCAGCCCCAGCATTTT
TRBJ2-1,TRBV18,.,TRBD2,CASSPSGGYNEQFF,TGTGCCAGCTCACCATCGGGAGGGTACAATGAGCAGTTCTTC
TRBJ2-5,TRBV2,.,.,CASSEYSSETQYF,TGTGCCAGCAGTGAATACAGCTCCGAGACCCAGTACTTC